This TCR beta chain was profiled in a study of vaccination effects on CD4 cells after COVID-19. Study summary: Subjects were given two BNT162b2 or mRNA-1273 vaccine doses.

This clone was observed a single time. Its antigen is unknown. General study results and limits: Early timepoints after infection were absent, and convalescent patients were few in the study. Just 1 of 255 vaccine-induced clones in healthy recipients was cross-reactive.

Antigen-specific CD4+ T cells were expanded with viral peptide pools in the ViraFEST assay before sequencing. When less than 13 days of culture had elapsed, CD4+ T cells were isolated. Nucleocapsid antibodies stayed negative before and after vaccination, showing no earlier SARS-CoV-2 infection. Assay: immunoSEQ multiplex PCR; the TCRdb copy retains only in-frame clones and omits some. The sample lists some 41,000 clones, about three fifths occurring once. This CDR3 is 16 amino acids long. The V end was cut by 5 bases, the J end by 0 bases, with 17 bases between. Germline V lookup: CDR1 LNHDA, CDR2 SQIVND (reference sequence).

The chain uses TRBV19 and TRBJ2-7; possibly TRBD2 for D (6 bases). The sequence was obtained from a human donor who received a COVID-19 vaccine. The material sequenced was CD4+ T cells from PBMCs cultured with HCoV-OC43 spike peptides, taken before COVID-19 vaccination. Subset indicated: HCoV-OC43 spike overlapping peptide pool stimulation. The CDR3 here is CASSEDGDWVSYEQYF. The CDR3 DNA reads as TGTGCCAGTAGTGAGGATGGGGACTGGGTCTCCTACGAGCAGTACTTC.